This T cell receptor (beta chain) was sequenced during a study of T cell clonotyping in hematopoietic cell transplantation. General observations from the study: Pathologically expanded recipient clonotypes increased progressively from day 30 to day 180 as diversity fell. No sorting was done, leaving CD4 and CD8 contributions mixed.

Points on this clone: Its antigen is still unknown.

The ends were cut back, 6 bases at V and 5 bases at J, with 10 bases in the middle. The CDR3 length is 13 residues. Germline loops: CDR1 MRHNA, CDR2 SNTAGT. Produced via immunoSEQ multiplex PCR; TCRdb's table is partial and in-frame only. The sample includes thousands of clones, approximately 88% of them seen just once. This receptor was identified in a male patient aged 60 to 75 who had an allogeneic stem cell transplant from a related donor, so the T cells may come from the graft donor. Some clones in this sample may be carry-over from other donors' samples. The input for sequencing was peripheral blood mononuclear cells, taken at the time of graft-versus-host disease after allogeneic stem cell transplant. This chain links TRBV6-4 with TRBJ2-2; D not certain. The CDR3 DNA sequence: TGTGCCAGCAGCCTGCTATCTACCGGGGAGCTGTTTTTT. Protein: CASSLLSTGELFF.